Each of the 16 T cell receptor beta chains below was sequenced from the same sample in a study of T cell repertoires in cytomegalovirus infection. Which antigens these TCRs recognize remains unknown. TCRdb called the reads again in MiXCR, with one record for every CDR3 protein. The repertoire holds around 430,000 distinct CDR3 sequences, roughly 46% seen once, with roughly two fifths in the top ten. The sample consisted of cultured PBMCs, taken from culture after CMV antigen stimulation. These receptors came from a human donor in good health (CMV status not recorded). Some clones in this sample may be carry-over from other donors' samples.

The CDR3 bases are TGTGCCAGCAGCTTCCGGGCGGGGGATGAGCAGTTCTTC. Translation gives CASSFRAGDEQFF. The genes are TRBV5-6 and TRBJ2-1, with 7 bases fitting TRBD2. V lost 2 bases and J lost 8; bases outside the gene matches: 4. This CDR3 has 13 amino acids. The V gene's germline CDR1 is SGHDT and CDR2 YYEEEE.

The J gene is TRBJ1-4, the V gene TRBV11-2; D is undetermined. Germline V gene lookup returns CDR1 SGHAT and CDR2 FQNNGV. V lost 1 base and J 8 bases, leaving 14 bases between the germline ends. The CDR3 consists of 15 residues. The CDR3 sequence: CASSLVTAGGEKLFF. The CDR3 coding sequence is TGTGCCAGCAGCTTAGTTACAGCCGGCGGGGAAAAACTGTTTTTT.

This clonotype showed up just a few times. The CDR3 coding sequence is TGTGCCAGCAGCTTAGCGCGGATTAGCGGGGTCACCGGGGAGCTGTTTTTT. This codes for CASSLARISGVTGELFF. This chain links TRBV7-8 with TRBJ2-2, with 8 bases aligning to TRBD2. Looked up from germline, CDR1 is SGHVS and CDR2 is FQNEAQ. The CDR3 covers 17 residues. V trimming: 0 bases; J trimming: 4 bases; junction bases outside the gene matches: 7.

This clonotype was counted ten times or more. The chain has TRBV7-2 and TRBJ2-5; 7 positions agree with TRBD2. In germline, CDR1 is SGHTA, CDR2 FQGNSA. The CDR3 contains 14 residues. After removal of 6 bases from V and 5 bases from J, the junction contained 9 bases not matched to a gene. CDR3: CASSLFASGETQYF. The CDR3 DNA follows: TGTGCCAGCAGTCTTTTCGCTAGCGGCGAGACCCAGTACTTC.

CDR3 sequence: CASSSGRRSADGYTF. CDR3 coding DNA: TGTGCCAGCAGCTCCGGGAGGAGGTCAGCTGATGGCTACACCTTC. This chain joins TRBV5-4 and TRBJ1-2; D is unclear. Trimming took 3 bases from V and 6 from J, leaving 18 bases between them. This CDR3 is 15 amino acids long. Germline assignment: CDR1 SGHNT and CDR2 YYREEE (reference sequence).

The chain links TRBV19 to TRBJ2-1; D gene unclear. CDR3 length: 11 residues. CDR1 is LNHDA and CDR2 is SQIVND in the germline V gene (reference sequence). Trimming cost V 11 bases and J 8 bases, with 13 bases left between them. CDR3 sequence: CAVLGSDEQFF. CDR3 bases: TGTGCCGTCCTAGGGTCGGATGAGCAGTTCTTC.

In this sample, this clonotype turned up once. The chain carries TRBV15 and TRBJ2-1; D ambiguous. The CDR3 has 14 amino acids. Germline CDR1 reads LNHNV; CDR2 reads YYDKDF (reference sequence). V was pared by 4 bases and J by 1 base, with 8 bases between. Here the CDR3 DNA reads TGTGCCACCAGCATTCAGGATTCCTACAATGAGCAGTTCTTC. Residues: CATSIQDSYNEQFF.

This sequence joins TRBV11-2 and TRBJ2-2; 7 bases map to TRBD2. Germline V gene data show CDR1 as SGHAT and CDR2 as FQNNGV. With 1 base clipped from V and 1 base from J, the junction kept 3 bases outside the gene matches. The CDR3 loop spans 16 amino acids. CDR3 nucleotides: TGTGCCAGCAGCTTAGGCGGGGGACGGAACACCGGGGAGCTGTTTTTT. It translates to CASSLGGGRNTGELFF.

This clonotype was seen a handful of times. V and J are TRBV20-1 and TRBJ2-5; tentative D call: TRBD2 (6 bases). The V end lost 8 bases, the J end lost 5 bases, and 18 bases lay between the germline ends. Germline CDR1 and CDR2: DFQATT and SNEGSKA (reference sequence). CDR3 length: 13 amino acids. This CDR3 is CSTPGRGRETQYF. Written as DNA, the CDR3 is TGCAGTACCCCCGGAAGAGGGAGGGAGACCCAGTACTTC.

This chain connects TRBV6-6 to TRBJ1-4, with 8 bases fitting TRBD1. The CDR3 extends over 17 amino acids. Germline V CDR1 and CDR2: MNHNY, SVGAGI (reference sequence). The V segment lost 0 bases and the J segment 5 bases; nucleotides outside the gene matches: 8. The CDR3 loop is CASSYSPGGLLNEKLFF. CDR3 sequence (DNA): TGTGCCAGCAGTTACTCGCCAGGGGGCCTTTTAAATGAAAAACTGTTTTTT.

The V call is TRBV7-8, the J call TRBJ2-7; TRBD2 matches 11 bases. J lost 7 bases, V lost 1 base, and 12 bases had no gene match. The CDR3 is made up of 17 amino acids. CDR1 is SGHVS and CDR2 is FQNEAQ in the germline V gene. Written as DNA, the CDR3 is TGTGCCAGCAGCTTAGTCCCCCCCCTAGCGGGAGGTCGGGAGCAGTACTTC. As protein: CASSLVPPLAGGREQYF.

The chain is built from TRBV3-1 and TRBJ2-7, with D tentatively TRBD1 (6 bases). The CDR3 is 15 amino acids. From germline, CDR1 is LGHDT and CDR2 YNNKEL (reference sequence). Trimming took off 3 bases at V and 3 bases at J, with 15 bases between the two ends. The CDR3 spells CASSQNSQGGYEQYF. CDR3 DNA: TGTGCCAGCAGCCAGAACAGCCAAGGGGGCTACGAGCAGTACTTC.

This clonotype was counted a few times. The chain has TRBV20-1 and TRBJ2-1, with TRBD2 matching over 10 bases. V lost 3 bases to trimming and J lost 0 bases; unmatched junction nucleotides: 5. The CDR3 length is 16 residues. CDR1 DFQATT and CDR2 SNEGSKA come from the germline V gene (reference sequence). The CDR3 bases are TGCAGTGCTAGCTCTAGCGGGAGAGGCTCCTACAATGAGCAGTTCTTC. Translation gives CSASSSGRGSYNEQFF.

This clonotype was counted between two and nine times. The chain carries TRBV27 and TRBJ2-7; weak D call: TRBD1 (6 bases). The length of the CDR3 is 16 residues. Trimming shortened V by 4 bases and J by 6 bases, and 22 bases separated the two germline ends. Germline V lookup: CDR1 MNHEY, CDR2 SMNVEV (reference sequence). CDR3 bases: TGTGCCAGCAGTTCACCCTCTCTCCGGGACAAGGGCGAGCAGTACTTC. It yields the protein CASSSPSLRDKGEQYF.

This clonotype was detected ten times or more. This sequence joins TRBV7-8 and TRBJ2-7; TRBD1 matches 9 bases. The CDR3 is made up of 15 amino acids. The germline CDR1 and CDR2 sequences are SGHVS and FQNEAQ. V lost 7 bases and J lost 3; bases outside the gene matches: 10. Written as DNA, the CDR3 is TGTGCCAGCACCACTTATGGGACAGGGCACTACGAGCAGTACTTC. Translation gives CASTTYGTGHYEQYF.

The table lists this clonotype with many counts. The V and J genes are TRBV7-2 and TRBJ1-2, with 10 bases that match TRBD1. CDR1 and CDR2 (germline): SGHTA, FQGNSA. V lost 3 bases to trimming and J lost 1 base; unmatched junction nucleotides: 5. The CDR3 length is 16 residues. The CDR3 coding sequence is TGTGCCAGCAGCTTGACCGGGACAGGGGTTAACTATGGCTACACCTTC. Amino acid sequence: CASSLTGTGVNYGYTF.